The source of this T cell receptor beta chain is a study of blood T cell repertoires in COVID-19. Germline V CDR1 and CDR2: SGHDN, FVKESK. V was pared by 3 bases and J by 5 bases, with 6 bases of the junction left unmatched. The CDR3 sequence is 15 residues long. The data were produced by immunoSEQ multiplex PCR, yet TCRdb's version contains in-frame clones alone and is incomplete. The sample records 95,000 to 110,000 clones, approximately 80% being singletons. The sequence was collected from a man aged 60 to 75 with acute or convalescent COVID-19. The source material was peripheral blood. The chain has TRBV14 and TRBJ2-1; 8 positions match TRBD2. CDR3 sequence reads: CASSHLTSANNEQFF. The DNA of the CDR3 is TGTGCCAGCAGCCATCTGACTAGCGCTAACAATGAGCAGTTCTTC.